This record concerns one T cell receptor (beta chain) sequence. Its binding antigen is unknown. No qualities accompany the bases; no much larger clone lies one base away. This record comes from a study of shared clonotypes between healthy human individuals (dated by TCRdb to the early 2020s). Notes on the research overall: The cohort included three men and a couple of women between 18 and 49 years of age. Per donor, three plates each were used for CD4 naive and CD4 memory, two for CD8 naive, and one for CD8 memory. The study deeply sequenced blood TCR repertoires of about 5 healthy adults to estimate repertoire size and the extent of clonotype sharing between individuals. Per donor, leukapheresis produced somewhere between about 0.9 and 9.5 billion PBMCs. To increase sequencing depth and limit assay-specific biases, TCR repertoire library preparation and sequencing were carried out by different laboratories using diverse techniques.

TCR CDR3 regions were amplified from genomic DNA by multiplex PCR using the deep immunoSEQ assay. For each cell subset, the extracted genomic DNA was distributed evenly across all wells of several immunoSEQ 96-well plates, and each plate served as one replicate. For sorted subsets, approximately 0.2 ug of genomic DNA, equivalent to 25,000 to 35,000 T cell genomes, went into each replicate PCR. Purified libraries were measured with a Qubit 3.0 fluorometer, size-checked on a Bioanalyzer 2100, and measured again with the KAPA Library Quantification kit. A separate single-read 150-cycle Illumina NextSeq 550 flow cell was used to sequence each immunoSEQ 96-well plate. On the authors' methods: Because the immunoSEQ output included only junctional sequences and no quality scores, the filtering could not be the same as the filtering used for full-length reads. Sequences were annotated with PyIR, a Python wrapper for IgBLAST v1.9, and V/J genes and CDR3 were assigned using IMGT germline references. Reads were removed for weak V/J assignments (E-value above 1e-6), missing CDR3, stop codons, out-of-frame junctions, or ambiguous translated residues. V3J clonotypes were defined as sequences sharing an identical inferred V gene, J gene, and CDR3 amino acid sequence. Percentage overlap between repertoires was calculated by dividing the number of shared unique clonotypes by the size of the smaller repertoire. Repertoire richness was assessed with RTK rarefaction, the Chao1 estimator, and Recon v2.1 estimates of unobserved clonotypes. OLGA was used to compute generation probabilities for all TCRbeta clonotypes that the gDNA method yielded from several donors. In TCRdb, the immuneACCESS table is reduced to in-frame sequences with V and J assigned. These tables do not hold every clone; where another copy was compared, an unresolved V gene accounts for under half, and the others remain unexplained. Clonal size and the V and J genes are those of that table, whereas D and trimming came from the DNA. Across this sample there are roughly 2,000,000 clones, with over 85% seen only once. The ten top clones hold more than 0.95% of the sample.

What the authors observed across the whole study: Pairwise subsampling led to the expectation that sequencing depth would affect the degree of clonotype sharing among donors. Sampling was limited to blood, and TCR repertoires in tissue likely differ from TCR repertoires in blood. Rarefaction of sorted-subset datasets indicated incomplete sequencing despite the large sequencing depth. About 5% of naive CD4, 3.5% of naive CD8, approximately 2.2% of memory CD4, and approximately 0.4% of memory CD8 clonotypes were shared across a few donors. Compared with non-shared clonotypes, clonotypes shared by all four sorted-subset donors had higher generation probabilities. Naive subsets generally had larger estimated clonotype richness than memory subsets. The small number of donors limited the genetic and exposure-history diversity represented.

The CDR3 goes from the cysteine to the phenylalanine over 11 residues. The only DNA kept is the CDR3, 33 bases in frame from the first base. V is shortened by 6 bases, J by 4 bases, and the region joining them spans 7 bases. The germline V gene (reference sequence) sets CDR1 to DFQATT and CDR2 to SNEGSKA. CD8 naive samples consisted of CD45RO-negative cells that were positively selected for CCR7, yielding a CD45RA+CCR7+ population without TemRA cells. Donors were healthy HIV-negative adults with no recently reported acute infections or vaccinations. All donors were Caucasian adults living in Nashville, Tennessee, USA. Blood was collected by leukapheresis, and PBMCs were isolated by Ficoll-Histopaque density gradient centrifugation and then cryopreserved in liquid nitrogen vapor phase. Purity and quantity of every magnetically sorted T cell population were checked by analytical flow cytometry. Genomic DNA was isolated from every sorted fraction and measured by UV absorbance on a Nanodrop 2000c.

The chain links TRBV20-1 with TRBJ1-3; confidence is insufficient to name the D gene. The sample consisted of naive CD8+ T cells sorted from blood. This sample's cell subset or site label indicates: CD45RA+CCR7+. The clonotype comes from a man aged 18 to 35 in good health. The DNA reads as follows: TGCAGTGCGGTCGGAGGAAACACCATATATTTT. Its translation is CSAVGGNTIYF.